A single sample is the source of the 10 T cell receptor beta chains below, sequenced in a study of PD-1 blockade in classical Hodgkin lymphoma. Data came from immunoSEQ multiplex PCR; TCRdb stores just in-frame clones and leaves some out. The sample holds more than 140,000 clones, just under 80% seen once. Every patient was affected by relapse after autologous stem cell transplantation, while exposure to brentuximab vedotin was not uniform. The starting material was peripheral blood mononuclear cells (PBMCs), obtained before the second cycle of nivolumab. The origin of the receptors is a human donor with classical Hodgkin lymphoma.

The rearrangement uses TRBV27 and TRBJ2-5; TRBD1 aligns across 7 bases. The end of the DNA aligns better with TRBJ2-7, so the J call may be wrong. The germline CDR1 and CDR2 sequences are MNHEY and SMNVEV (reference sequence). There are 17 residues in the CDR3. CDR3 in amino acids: CASSFSFGAGGPYEQYF. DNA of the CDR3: TGTGCCAGCAGTTTCTCGTTCGGGGCAGGGGGTCCCTACGAGCAGTACTTC.

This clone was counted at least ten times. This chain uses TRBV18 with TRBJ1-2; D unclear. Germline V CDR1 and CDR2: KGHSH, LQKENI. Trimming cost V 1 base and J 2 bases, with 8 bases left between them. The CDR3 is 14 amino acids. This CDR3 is CASSPRAENYGYTF. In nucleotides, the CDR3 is TGTGCCAGCTCACCACGGGCAGAGAACTATGGCTACACCTTC.

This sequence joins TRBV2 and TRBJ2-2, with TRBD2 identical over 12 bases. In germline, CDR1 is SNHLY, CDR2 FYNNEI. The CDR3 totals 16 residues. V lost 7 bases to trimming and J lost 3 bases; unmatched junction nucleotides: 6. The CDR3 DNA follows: TGTGCCAGCATTCGACTAGCGGGAGAAGACACCGGGGAGCTGTTTTTT. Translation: CASIRLAGEDTGELFF.

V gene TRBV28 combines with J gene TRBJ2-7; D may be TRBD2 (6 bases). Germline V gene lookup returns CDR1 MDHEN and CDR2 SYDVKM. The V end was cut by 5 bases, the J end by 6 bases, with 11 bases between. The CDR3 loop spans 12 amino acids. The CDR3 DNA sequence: TGTGCCAGCAGTACCCCAGCGGGCGAGCAGTACTTC. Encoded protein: CASSTPAGEQYF.

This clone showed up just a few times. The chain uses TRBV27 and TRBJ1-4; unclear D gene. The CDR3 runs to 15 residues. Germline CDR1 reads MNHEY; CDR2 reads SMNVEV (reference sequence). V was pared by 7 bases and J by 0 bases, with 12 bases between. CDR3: CASTPLGATNEKLFF. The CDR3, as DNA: TGTGCCAGCACCCCGTTGGGAGCAACTAATGAAAAACTGTTTTTT.

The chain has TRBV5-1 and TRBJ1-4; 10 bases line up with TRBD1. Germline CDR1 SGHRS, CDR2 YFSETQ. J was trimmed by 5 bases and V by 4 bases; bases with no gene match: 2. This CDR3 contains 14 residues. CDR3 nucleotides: TGCGCCAGCAGCGGGACAGGGGTCAATGAAAAACTGTTTTTT. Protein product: CASSGTGVNEKLFF.

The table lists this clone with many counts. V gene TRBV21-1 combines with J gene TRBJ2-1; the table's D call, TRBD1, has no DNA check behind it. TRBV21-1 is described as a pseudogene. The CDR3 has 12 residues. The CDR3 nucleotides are TGTGCCAACCGGCAGGGAAACCATGAGCAGTTCTTC. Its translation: CANRQGNHEQFF.

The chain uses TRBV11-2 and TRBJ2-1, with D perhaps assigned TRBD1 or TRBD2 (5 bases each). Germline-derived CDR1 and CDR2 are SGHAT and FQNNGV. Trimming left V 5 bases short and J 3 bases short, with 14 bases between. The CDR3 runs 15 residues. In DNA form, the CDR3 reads TGTGCCAGCAGCGTGACCGGGACCTTCTACAATGAGCAGTTCTTC. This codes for CASSVTGTFYNEQFF.

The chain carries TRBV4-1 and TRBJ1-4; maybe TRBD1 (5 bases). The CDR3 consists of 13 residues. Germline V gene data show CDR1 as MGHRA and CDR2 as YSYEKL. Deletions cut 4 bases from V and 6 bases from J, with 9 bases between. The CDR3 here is CASSLWGDEKLFF. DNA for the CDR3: TGCGCCAGCAGCCTCTGGGGGGATGAAAAACTGTTTTTT.

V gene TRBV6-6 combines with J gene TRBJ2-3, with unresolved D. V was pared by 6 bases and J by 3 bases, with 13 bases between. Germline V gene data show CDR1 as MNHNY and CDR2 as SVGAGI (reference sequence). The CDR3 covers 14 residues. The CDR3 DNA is TGTGCCAGCAGCCCTCGTTTAATGACAGATACGCAGTATTTT. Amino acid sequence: CASSPRLMTDTQYF.